This is a list of T cell receptor beta chains from one sample in a study of T cells in localized non-small cell lung cancer. Profiling relied on immunoSEQ multiplex PCR, and the TCRdb table lists in-frame clones only, not all of them. The data contain around 80,000 clones, around three quarters of them singletons. Sample: PBMCs, taken before any cancer treatment. These receptors all stem from a man aged 40 to 70 with stage II squamous cell lung carcinoma. Both conserved end residues are part of each CDR3.

j_gene	v_gene	CDR3aa
TRBJ2-7	TRBV5-6	CASSLAFEYEQYF
TRBJ1-6	TRBV5-4	CASSRSSGQGYSPLHF
TRBJ2-5	TRBV5-5	CASSLGQIQETQYF
TRBJ1-4	TRBV5-1	CASRVGAPTNEKLFF
TRBJ1-3	TRBV5-5	CASSLASPGQGAGNTIYF
TRBJ1-5	TRBV19	CASSIKQGPQPQHF
TRBJ2-6	TRBV18	CASSRSTLYSSGANVLTF
TRBJ1-1	TRBV11-2	CASSLVLVTEAFF
TRBJ1-5	TRBV19	CASRPRGGEMPQHF
TRBJ2-7	TRBV5-4	CASSLTGGNEQYF
TRBJ1-1	TRBV7-9	CASSSQGRGTEAFF
TRBJ1-1	TRBV4-1	CASSHSQRGDTEAFF
TRBJ2-7	TRBV5-4	CASSASGTAYEQYF
TRBJ1-5	TRBV5-5	CASSLFGADQPQHF
TRBJ1-4	TRBV4-3	CASSQEGTSEKLFF
TRBJ2-7	TRBV27	CASSQKGTSWYEQYF
TRBJ2-5	TRBV5-8	CASSLAGAGGKKTQYF
TRBJ2-3	TRBV11-3	CASSLGRHSGPDTQYF
TRBJ1-3	TRBV4-3	CASSQDWGGALSGNTIYF
TRBJ1-1	TRBV7-6	CASSSTSQGGITEAFF
TRBJ1-3	TRBV9	CASSVDVGRTGPGNTIYF
TRBJ1-2	TRBV6-5	CASSGGANYGYTF
TRBJ1-1	TRBV5-1	CASSPGQGKAEAFF
TRBJ1-5	TRBV19	CASSITGEGNQPQHF
TRBJ2-6	TRBV19	CASSIEYRSGANVLTF
TRBJ2-3	TRBV10-3	CAISPDVPTDTQYF
TRBJ2-1	TRBV28	CASSLRTENAYNEQFF
TRBJ2-2	TRBV9	CASSEKIQGGTGELFF
TRBJ2-7	TRBV5-1	CASSLSRSEQYF